The entry below describes one T cell receptor beta chain. This entry is derived from a study of blood T cell repertoires in COVID-19. Profiling relied on immunoSEQ multiplex PCR, and the TCRdb table lists in-frame clones only, not all of them. The table has 95,000 to 150,000 clones, around 89% seen once. Trimming took 1 base from V and 4 from J; bases not matched to a gene: 4. Germline V gene data show CDR1 as SEHNR and CDR2 as FQNEAQ (reference sequence). CDR3 length: 15 amino acids. Enrollment of patients from Seattle took place during active infection, with longitudinal follow-up. Sequencing was carried out using peripheral blood. The sequence came from a woman aged 60-70 years with COVID-19, enrolled during active disease. This chain connects TRBV7-9 to TRBJ2-1, with 7 bases aligning to TRBD2. In DNA form, the CDR3 reads TGTGCCAGCAGCTTAGTTGCTAGCGGTTACAATGAGCAGTTCTTC. It translates to CASSLVASGYNEQFF. The variable domain in full, completed from reference TRBV7-9 and TRBJ2-1, reads DTGVSQNPRHKITKRGQNVTFRCDPISEHNRLYWYRQTLGQGPEFLTYFQNEAQLEKSRLLSDRFSAERPKGSFSTLEIQRTEQGDSAMYLCASSLVASGYNEQFFGPGTRLTVL.